The T cell receptor beta chain under discussion was sequenced for a study of human T cells and chemical hapten exposure (dated by TCRdb to the early 2020s). Regarding the research as a whole: For sensitization, 2% DPC in acetone was applied to an approximately 2 cm by approximately 2 cm area of upper inner arm skin. Patients additionally received weekly therapeutic DPC doses to the scalp throughout the roughly 23-week study period. Patch tests used Finn chambers with 0.01% DPC on the upper back, scored after 6 days by International Contact Dermatitis Research Group standards. The patient cohort, mostly female, included alopecia areata with under or over 50% scalp involvement, alopecia totalis and alopecia universalis. Libraries were pooled for sequencing, and per-sample TCR yields varied mainly because of small differences in library volumes within the pool. The study tracked peripheral blood TCR repertoire changes in vivo during primary and secondary sensitization to the hapten diphenylcyclopropenone (DPC) in alopecia patients. Blood samples were taken from patients before sensitization (week 0) and at 2, 6 and about 24 weeks after DPC sensitization. Some 29 alopecia patients gave blood for TCR sequencing at one to four time points (pre-sensitization, 2, 6 and 24 weeks). What the study reported, not specific to this receptor: Expanded TCRs formed significantly more large CDR3 similarity clusters than pre-sensitization or healthy control sets, consistent with antigen-driven responses. DPC sensitization did not change the number of TCRs with a frequency above 1 in 1000, and there was no evidence of changes in global repertoire structure. Because every patient had alopecia, a presumed autoimmune disease, the patients' immune response might differ from that of healthy individuals. Repeated subsampling changed both the strength of the expansion versus patch-test correlation and the threshold at which the correlation became significant. Patch test score correlated positively with the number of PT1 expanded TCRs, reaching significance at thresholds 8, 16 and 32 but not at 4.

Measured from the cysteine to the phenylalanine, the CDR3 is 14 residues long. Only the CDR3 portion is preserved as DNA: 42 bases, with reading frame beginning at the first base. V is cut back by 6 bases and J by 2 bases, with 5 bases in the junction unmatched. The germline V gene supplies CDR1 MNHEY and CDR2 SVGAGI. In the case of this clonotype: Its cognate antigen has yet to be identified. It has no much larger one-base neighbor in the sample; base qualities were not kept.

The time point tag for this specimen amounts to: patch test 1, 2 weeks after DPC sensitization. The treatment or condition label corresponds to: therapeutic diphenylcyclopropenone sensitization with weekly scalp DPC. Blood at each patch-test visit was drawn before the patch test was applied. Patients were eligible if aged 18 to 70, diagnosed with alopecia and judged suitable for DPC therapy, and pregnant patients were excluded. Total RNA was extracted from unfractionated whole blood that had been collected in Tempus Blood RNA tubes. Libraries were made using RACE. The sequencer listed for this sample is NextSeq 500. During library preparation, unique molecular identifiers were attached to individual cDNA molecules so that TCRs could be counted quantitatively and reproducibly. For every blood RNA sample, sequencing covered both the TCR alpha and TCR beta chains. The published analysis was carried out like this. The median number of TCRs per sample was roughly 98,000, ranging from 23,224 to 690,600. V, J and CDR3 annotation of the TCR reads was carried out using the Decombinator software suite. Every sample was subsampled to the same number of TCRs (28,000) for the PS versus PT1 abundance plots. Expanded TCRs were defined as absent before sensitization and observed at least eight times at the 2-week time point. The raw public reads went through TCRdb reprocessing: fastp at Q25, MiXCR clone calling, in-frame beta chains kept. When rows share a CDR3 protein, they turn into one entry using the most common DNA and genes. What appears here as the V and J calls and clone size reflects TCRdb's work, not the paper's. This sample holds approximately 350,000 distinct CDR3 sequences; approximately 6.9% were observed only once. The ten largest clones add up to roughly 7.9% of the sample.

The receptor comes from a woman aged 18-35 years with alopecia areata. Some clones in this sample may be carry-over from other donors' samples. The chain is made from TRBV6-5 and TRBJ1-1; 8 junctional bases match TRBD1. The sequencing used whole blood, collected in connection with sensitization to the hapten diphenylcyclopropenone (DPC). The CDR3: CASSWTGSNTEAFF. Here is the DNA: TGTGCCAGCAGCTGGACAGGGAGCAACACTGAAGCTTTCTTT.